These T cell receptor beta chains were read from a single sample in a study of control samples from healthy donors and cancer patients. Assay used: immunoSEQ multiplex PCR; TCRdb lists only in-frame clones, some missing. The table lists over 100,000 clones, 80% to 95% of them singletons. Source material: blood. These receptors originate from a man between 40 and 49 years old in good health. CDR3s include the opening cysteine and the closing phenylalanine or tryptophan. The D gene is left open where the match is weak. Clone size is given for some rows only: seen once, a few or many times, or a class if the clone is expanded.

j_call: TRBJ2-7
v_call: TRBV5-1
d_call: NA
clone_size: NA
cdr3_aa: CASSLTANYEQYF
cdr3_nt: TGCGCCAGCAGTCTGACGGCAAATTACGAGCAGTACTTC

j_call: TRBJ1-5
v_call: TRBV5-6
d_call: NA
clone_size: NA
cdr3_aa: CASSLSTASNQPQHF
cdr3_nt: TGTGCCAGCAGCTTGAGCACAGCGAGCAATCAGCCCCAGCATTTT

j_call: TRBJ2-5
v_call: TRBV19
d_call: NA
clone_size: NA
cdr3_aa: CASSPIDREEEETQYF
cdr3_nt: TGTGCCAGTAGTCCCATTGACAGGGAGGAGGAGGAGACCCAGTACTTC

j_call: TRBJ1-1
v_call: TRBV28
d_call: NA
clone_size: NA
cdr3_aa: CASSSPGENTEAFF
cdr3_nt: TGTGCCAGCAGTTCCCCGGGGGAGAACACTGAAGCTTTCTTT

j_call: TRBJ1-5
v_call: TRBV19
d_call: TRBD1
clone_size: NA
cdr3_aa: CASSGRGGAAFQPQHF
cdr3_nt: TGTGCCAGTAGTGGGAGAGGGGGCGCAGCATTTCAGCCCCAGCATTTT

j_call: TRBJ2-4
v_call: TRBV7-9
d_call: NA
clone_size: NA
cdr3_aa: CASSLGAVGRSYKNIQYF
cdr3_nt: TGTGCCAGCAGCTTAGGGGCGGTTGGCAGGTCATACAAAAACATTCAGTACTTC

j_call: TRBJ1-6
v_call: TRBV27
d_call: NA
clone_size: NA
cdr3_aa: CATTGSYNSPLHF
cdr3_nt: TGTGCCACAACCGGTTCCTATAATTCACCCCTCCACTTT

j_call: TRBJ2-5
v_call: TRBV5-1
d_call: NA
clone_size: once
cdr3_aa: CASSLVGLAETQYF
cdr3_nt: TGCGCCAGCAGCTTGGTGGGCCTAGCAGAGACCCAGTACTTC

j_call: TRBJ1-3
v_call: TRBV29-1
d_call: NA
clone_size: NA
cdr3_aa: CSVDGLSGNTIYF
cdr3_nt: TGCAGCGTTGATGGTCTGTCCGGAAACACCATATATTTT

j_call: TRBJ2-7
v_call: TRBV9
d_call: TRBD1
clone_size: NA
cdr3_aa: CASSAGTGQLQYF
cdr3_nt: TGTGCCAGCAGCGCCGGGACAGGGCAATTGCAGTACTTC

j_call: TRBJ2-7
v_call: TRBV7-8
d_call: NA
clone_size: NA
cdr3_aa: CASSLAQGYEQYF
cdr3_nt: TGTGCCAGCAGCTTAGCGCAGGGCTACGAGCAGTACTTC

j_call: TRBJ1-1
v_call: TRBV5-4
d_call: NA
clone_size: NA
cdr3_aa: CASVGPREVFF
cdr3_nt: TGTGCCAGCGTCGGGCCGAGGGAGGTTTTCTTT

j_call: TRBJ1-1
v_call: TRBV5-1
d_call: NA
clone_size: NA
cdr3_aa: CASSLIGGTNTEAFF
cdr3_nt: TGCGCCAGCAGCTTGATTGGAGGGACTAACACTGAAGCTTTCTTT

j_call: TRBJ1-1
v_call: TRBV28
d_call: NA
clone_size: NA
cdr3_aa: CASSGRTPLNTEAFF
cdr3_nt: TGTGCCAGCAGCGGCCGGACCCCCCTAAACACTGAAGCTTTCTTT

j_call: TRBJ1-2
v_call: TRBV30
d_call: NA
clone_size: NA
cdr3_aa: CAWRPPYGYTF
cdr3_nt: TGTGCCTGGAGACCTCCTTATGGCTACACCTTC

j_call: TRBJ2-2
v_call: TRBV6-1
d_call: NA
clone_size: NA
cdr3_aa: CASSEGPSPTGELFF
cdr3_nt: TGTGCCAGCAGTGAGGGACCCTCCCCAACCGGGGAGCTGTTTTTT

j_call: TRBJ2-2
v_call: TRBV7-6
d_call: NA
clone_size: NA
cdr3_aa: CASSLVGGNTGELFF
cdr3_nt: TGTGCCAGCAGCTTAGTCGGGGGGAACACCGGGGAGCTGTTTTTT